This TCR beta chain was observed in a study of shared clonotypes between healthy human individuals. At the level of the study: Per donor, three plates held CD4 naive cells, three held CD4 memory, two held CD8 naive and one held CD8 memory.

Donors had no recently reported acute infections or vaccinations and were HIV-negative. Naive CD45RA+ and memory CD45RA-negative subsets were split from CD4+ cells. Profiled with immunoSEQ multiplex PCR; TCRdb holds only in-frame clones, not every one. The sample carries about 520,000 clones, 95% to 97% recorded once. CDR3 length: 14 residues. CDR1 is SGHKS and CDR2 is YYEKEE in the germline V gene (reference sequence). V was clipped by 4 bases and J by 2 bases; unmatched bases: 6. With regard to this clone: Its antigen remains unidentified.

Overall study results and limits: All-four-donor shared clonotypes had higher generation probabilities than non-shared clonotypes did.

The receptor was isolated from a woman in her twenties or thirties in good health. The sample was naive CD4+ T cells sorted from blood. Subset reported: CD45RA+ positively selected. V and J are TRBV5-5 and TRBJ2-7; 7 bases agree with TRBD2. CDR3 DNA sequence: TGTGCCAGCAGCGAACCCGGGGGGACCTACGAGCAGTACTTC. Translated, it gives CASSEPGGTYEQYF.